The 2 T cell receptor beta chains given below trace back to one sample, sequenced in a study of tumor-infiltrating lymphocytes in primary liver carcinoma. A primer matching the constant region was used to make TCR beta cDNA from 500 ng of total RNA. Employing slightly modified ARM-PCR, three nested multiplex PCR rounds were run, and these gave rise to the TCR beta libraries. The two initial PCR rounds, nine to eleven cycles each, used TRBV1-TRBV30 forward and C-beta reverse primers. TCRdb redid the calling of the multiplex PCR reads with MiXCR, one entry per CDR3 protein. The sample contains about 210,000 distinct CDR3 sequences, roughly 61% of which appear only once. Extraction also yielded germline DNA, while blood RNA was obtained from unsorted whole blood. The sample consisted of peripheral blood. These receptors were taken from a woman aged 55 to 70 with primary liver carcinoma and hepatitis B virus infection.

A word on this clonotype: Here the CDR3 omits its conserved ending phenylalanine or tryptophan, so a read error is the likely source. The chain is built from TRBV11-2 and TRBJ2-5; the match to TRBD2 covers 11 bases. J lost 4 bases, V lost 7 bases, and 5 bases had no gene match. This CDR3 spans 14 amino acids. The germline CDR1 and CDR2 sequences are SGHAT and FQNNGV. The CDR3 nucleotides are TGTGCCAGCACCCCACTAGCGGGAGTAGAGACCCAGTACCTC. Amino acid sequence: CASTPLAGVETQYL.

A remark on this clonotype: The junction does not match germline at one end; this may be a read error. V usage is TRBV5-6 and J usage is TRBJ2-7; TRBD1 matches 7 bases. The germline V gene encodes CDR1 SGHDT and CDR2 YYEEEE. The CDR3 runs 14 residues. Here the CDR3 reads CPSRPRTGSYEQYF. The CDR3 nucleotides are TGTCCCAGCAGACCCCGGACAGGTTCCTACGAGCAGTACTTC.